These T cell receptor beta chains were read from a single sample in a study of CD8 T cells in Susac syndrome. TCRdb re-analysed the immunoSEQ multiplex PCR reads in MiXCR, keeping a single row per CDR3 protein. The sample holds 150,000 or so distinct CDR3 sequences, 85% to 95% seen once. Sequencing was done on a sample of CD4+ T cells from PBMCs. These receptors were obtained from a human donor with Susac syndrome. The CDR3 runs from the conserved cysteine through the conserved F or W. The D gene is left open where the match is weak. Size is omitted from some rows. Given values are once, few, many or a class for expanded clones.

V gene,J gene,clone size,D gene,CDR3 DNA,CDR3 protein
TRBV2,TRBJ2-7,-,-,TGTGCCAGCAGCGGGGGATTGGTCTACGAGCAGTACTTC,CASSGGLVYEQYF
TRBV29-1,TRBJ1-1,-,TRBD1,TGCAGCGCCGACAGGGAGAACACTGAAGCTTTCTTT,CSADRENTEAFF
TRBV14,TRBJ2-4,once,-,TGTGCCAGCAGCCCGACTAGTAGAAACATTCAGTACTTC,CASSPTSRNIQYF
TRBV29-1,TRBJ2-3,-,TRBD1,TGCAGCGTTGAAGGTTTGAACAGGGGTGACACAGATACGCAGTATTTT,CSVEGLNRGDTDTQYF
TRBV6-2/TRBV6-3,TRBJ2-1,few,-,TGTGCCAGCAGTTACTCGACGGCCGGCAATGAGCAGTTCTTC,CASSYSTAGNEQFF
TRBV30,TRBJ1-3,-,-,TGTGCCTGGCGACAGGACCCTATTTCTGGAAACACCATATATTTT,CAWRQDPISGNTIYF
TRBV30,TRBJ2-5,-,-,TGTGCCTGGAGTATACTAGCTGGAGAGACCCAGTACTTC,CAWSILAGETQYF
TRBV20-1,TRBJ2-3,-,TRBD2,TGCAGTGCCGACGGACTAGCGGGAGGGCGGAGGGATACGCAGTATTTT,CSADGLAGGRRDTQYF
TRBV20-1,TRBJ1-6,-,-,TGCAGTGCGGGCAGGCCTAATTCACCCCTCCACTTT,CSAGRPNSPLHF
TRBV7-2,TRBJ2-7,-,TRBD1,TGTGCCAGCAGCCTGGACAGGGGCTATACCTACGAGCAGTACTTC,CASSLDRGYTYEQYF
TRBV28,TRBJ2-5,-,TRBD2,TGTGCCAGCAGCTCGAACCCCCCCTCTCGGGGGGCCCAGTACTTC,CASSSNPPSRGAQYF
TRBV28,TRBJ2-5,-,-,TGTGCCAGCAGGGCCGCGGGGCAAGAGACCCAGTACTTC,CASRAAGQETQYF
TRBV13,TRBJ1-1,-,TRBD1,TGTGCCAGCAGCTCCGGGACAGGGATGGGCACTGAAGCTTTCTTT,CASSSGTGMGTEAFF
TRBV24-1,TRBJ1-5,-,-,TGTGCCACCAGTGATAAGGGGAGCAATCAGCCCCAGCATTTT,CATSDKGSNQPQHF
TRBV4-3,TRBJ2-5,once,-,TGCGCCAGCAGCCAAGACGAAGGTCCGGGGGAGACCCAGTACTTC,CASSQDEGPGETQYF
TRBV7-3,TRBJ2-6,-,TRBD1,TGTGCCAGCAGCGCGACAGGGGGCCTTTTACAAATCTCTGGGGCCAACGTCCTGACTTTC,CASSATGGLLQISGANVLTF
TRBV20-1,TRBJ2-7,-,TRBD2,TGCAGTGCTAGAGATCCCCGGACTAGTGACGAGCAGTACTTC,CSARDPRTSDEQYF
TRBV28,TRBJ2-5,-,TRBD1,TGTGCCAGCAGAACGGACAGGGGAGCGGCGGAGACCCAGTACTTC,CASRTDRGAAETQYF
TRBV20-1,TRBJ1-5,-,-,TGCAGTGCTAGAACAGGAAGCAATCAGCCCCAGCATTTT,CSARTGSNQPQHF
TRBV20-1,TRBJ2-1,-,TRBD2,TGCAGTGCTCCCCAACCGGGACTAGCGAGTAATGAGCAGTTCTTC,CSAPQPGLASNEQFF
TRBV6-5,TRBJ2-1,-,-,TGTGCCAGCAGCCCCAACAGTCCCGCCTACAATGAGCAGTTCTTC,CASSPNSPAYNEQFF
TRBV7-2,TRBJ2-7,-,-,TGTGCCAGCAGCCACTCTGTAGTTCGGCAGTACTTC,CASSHSVVRQYF
TRBV7-9,TRBJ2-1,-,TRBD2,TGTGCCAGCAGTCCACTAAGGTCTAGCGGGGGTTACAATGAGCAGTTCTTC,CASSPLRSSGGYNEQFF
TRBV5-1,TRBJ1-2,once,-,TGCGCCAGCAGAGGACAGTCAGCTAACTATGGCTACACCTTC,CASRGQSANYGYTF
TRBV7-9,TRBJ1-1,-,TRBD1,TGTGCCAGCAGCTCGCCAAACAGGGGAGGGACTGAAGCTTTCTTT,CASSSPNRGGTEAFF
TRBV3-1,TRBJ2-5,-,-,TGTGCCAGCAGCCCCAGAGGGACCCAGTACTTC,CASSPRGTQYF
TRBV24-1,TRBJ2-3,-,TRBD2,TGTGCCACCTCTACTAGCGGGGTAGGAGATACGCAGTATTTT,CATSTSGVGDTQYF
TRBV12-3/TRBV12-4,TRBJ1-1,-,-,TGTGCCAGCAGTTTCGGGGGAACTCTCCACACTGAAGCTTTCTTT,CASSFGGTLHTEAFF
TRBV4-1,TRBJ2-7,-,TRBD1,TGCGCCAGCAGCCAAGATCGGGCCAGGGGGCAAAAAGAGCAGTACTTC,CASSQDRARGQKEQYF
TRBV6-6,TRBJ2-5,-,-,TGTGCCAGCAGTTACGGGGGGCCTGCGGAGACCCAGTACTTC,CASSYGGPAETQYF
TRBV14,TRBJ2-1,-,TRBD2,TGTGCCAGCAGCCAAGATCGGGGACTAGCGGCCAATGAGCAGTTCTTC,CASSQDRGLAANEQFF
TRBV30,TRBJ2-7,-,-,TGTGCCTGGAGTGAAACGGGACTTCTTTACGAGCAGTACTTC,CAWSETGLLYEQYF
TRBV20-1,TRBJ1-1,-,TRBD1,TGCAGTGCCCGGACAGGGGGCTTAAACACTGAAGCTTTCTTT,CSARTGGLNTEAFF
TRBV18,TRBJ2-1,-,-,TGTGCCAGCTCACCGGGGGCCCAGTTCTTC,CASSPGAQFF
TRBV7-9,TRBJ1-1,-,TRBD1,TGTGCCAGCAGCGGCTTACAGGGGGCCGGCACTGAAGCTTTCTTT,CASSGLQGAGTEAFF
TRBV27,TRBJ2-1,-,-,TGTGCCAGCGGCCGGGAGATCACCTACAATGAGCAGTTCTTC,CASGREITYNEQFF
TRBV29-1,TRBJ2-5,-,TRBD2,TGCAGCGTTAAGGTGGGGACTATAGGAGAGACCCAGTACTTC,CSVKVGTIGETQYF
TRBV6-1,TRBJ1-2,-,-,TGTGCCAGCAGTCAGGCCGCAGGGTGGAACTATGGCTACACCTTC,CASSQAAGWNYGYTF
TRBV30,TRBJ1-5,-,-,TGTGCCTGGAGTGTGGCTGACTCTCAGCCCCAGCATTTT,CAWSVADSQPQHF
TRBV11-1,TRBJ1-1,-,-,TGTGCCAGCAGCTTAGTTAAGGGGAGTGAGGTTAGCAGGACGAGAAACACTGAAGCTTTCTTT,CASSLVKGSEVSRTRNTEAFF
TRBV12-5,TRBJ1-2,-,TRBD1,TGTGCTAGTGGTTTGGTGGGGACAGTCTATGGCTACACCTTC,CASGLVGTVYGYTF
TRBV27,TRBJ1-3,-,-,TGTGCCAGCAGTTTATCATTCGGGGCGGGAAACACCATATATTTT,CASSLSFGAGNTIYF
TRBV5-1,TRBJ2-3,-,TRBD2,TGCGCCAGCAAGGGACTAGCGGGGGGCTCGGCAGATACGCAGTATTTT,CASKGLAGGSADTQYF